This T cell receptor (beta chain) was recorded in a study of T-cell memory formation after mild COVID-19. This clonotype appeared a few times. TCRdb itself ran the 5' RACE reads through MiXCR, one entry per CDR3 protein. The sample contains 300,000 to 350,000 distinct CDR3 sequences, about 13% of which appear only once. The length of the CDR3 is 16 residues. Trimming pared 1 base from V and 1 base from J, leaving 10 bases between. Germline CDR1 is LNHNV and CDR2 is YYDKDF (reference sequence). The TCR comes from a man younger than 35 who had mild COVID-19 (a few samples of this study predate the infection). Cell type and time point are not known. The V call is TRBV15, the J call TRBJ2-2, with D maybe TRBD1 (6 bases). The sample was PBMCs or a T cell subset sorted from them (not recorded which). CDR3: CATSRGTAENTGELFF. In DNA form, the CDR3 reads TGTGCCACCAGCAGAGGGACAGCCGAGAACACCGGGGAGCTGTTTTTT.